A single sample is the source of the 21 T cell receptor beta chains below, sequenced in a study of OX40 agonist ivuxolimab in advanced cancers. The table came from immunoSEQ multiplex PCR; TCRdb's copy has only in-frame clones and leaves some out. The table includes some 30,000 clones, approximately 91% detected once. The input for sequencing was CD4+ or CD8+ T cells sorted from blood, taken in a trial of the OX40 agonist ivuxolimab. These receptors were collected from an adult with an advanced solid tumor such as melanoma, head and neck, liver or kidney cancer.

The chain recombines TRBV5-3 with TRBJ2-2; 8 nucleotides match TRBD2. TRBV5-3 is classed as an ORF, of uncertain function. The CDR3 contains 16 residues. The trim removed 0 bases at V and 5 bases at J, leaving 6 bases unmatched. The CDR3 DNA reads as TGTGCCAGAAGCTTGGTGGCTAGCGGGCTGACCGGGGAGCTGTTTTTT. Translating gives CARSLVASGLTGELFF.

The chain has TRBV7-9 and TRBJ2-1; D remains ambiguous. This CDR3 is 14 amino acids long. The ends were cut back, 1 base at V and 6 bases at J, with 10 bases in the middle. The germline V gene has CDR1 SEHNR and CDR2 FQNEAQ (reference sequence). The CDR3 region is CASSLENWGNEQFF. Here the CDR3 DNA reads TGTGCCAGCAGCTTAGAAAATTGGGGCAATGAGCAGTTCTTC.

The chain employs TRBV5-6 and TRBJ1-3; no reliable D call. V lost 2 bases to trimming and J lost 0 bases, with 9 bases between them. The V gene's germline CDR1 is SGHDT and CDR2 YYEEEE. The CDR3 runs to 15 residues. CDR3 residues: CASSLGAVSGNTIYF. CDR3 nucleotides: TGTGCCAGCAGCTTAGGTGCGGTCTCTGGAAACACCATATATTTT.

The rearrangement links TRBV7-6 to TRBJ2-5; D not resolved. Trimming pared 5 bases from V and 5 bases from J, leaving 6 bases between. CDR1 is SGHVS, CDR2 FNYEAQ, per germline. This CDR3 is built from 11 residues. Written as DNA, the CDR3 is TGTGCCAGCAGCCTTGCTGAGACCCAGTACTTC. This translates into CASSLAETQYF.

The chain has TRBV7-9 and TRBJ1-5; D uncertain. Germline V gene data show CDR1 as SEHNR and CDR2 as FQNEAQ (reference sequence). V lost 2 bases and J 6 bases, leaving 17 bases between the germline ends. The CDR3 length is 16 residues. The chain's CDR3 is CASSLSSGWGVQPQHF. The CDR3 region has the DNA TGTGCCAGCAGCTTATCCTCGGGGTGGGGTGTTCAGCCCCAGCATTTT.

The chain is built from TRBV7-9 and TRBJ2-1; 11 nucleotides agree with TRBD2. The germline V gene has CDR1 SEHNR and CDR2 FQNEAQ (reference sequence). Trimming removed 6 bases from V and 9 bases from J; junction bases left unmatched: 16. The CDR3 loop spans 17 amino acids. The CDR3 protein is CASRHPRLAGFDAEQFF. The CDR3 DNA follows: TGTGCCAGCAGGCACCCCCGACTAGCGGGGTTTGATGCTGAGCAGTTCTTC.

In DNA, the CDR3 is TGTGCCACCAGCAACGACAGGGAAGGGAACTATGGCTACACCTTC. Protein: CATSNDREGNYGYTF. The chain combines TRBV15 with TRBJ1-2; TRBD1 matches 7 bases. Germline V gene data show CDR1 as LNHNV and CDR2 as YYDKDF (reference sequence). The ends lost 4 bases at V and 2 bases at J; junction bases unmatched: 7. The length of the CDR3 is 15 residues.

V and J are TRBV2 and TRBJ1-4; D ambiguous. Germline lookup yields CDR1 SNHLY and CDR2 FYNNEI. V dropped 1 base and J dropped 0 bases, with 9 bases sitting between them. This CDR3 is built from 16 residues. The CDR3 sequence is CASSEVSAATNEKLFF. As DNA, the CDR3 is TGTGCCAGCAGTGAAGTTTCAGCCGCAACTAATGAAAAACTGTTTTTT. The full variable domain, with the rest looked up from reference TRBV2 and TRBJ1-4, is EPEVTQTPSHQVTQMGQEVILRCVPISNHLYFYWYRQILGQKVEFLVSFYNNEISEKSEIFDDQFSVERPDGSNFTLKIRSTKLEDSAMYFCASSEVSAATNEKLFFGSGTQLSVL.

The gene calls are TRBV9 and TRBJ2-3, with 7 bases identical to TRBD2. V gave up 0 bases and J gave up 4 bases; unmatched junction bases: 8. The CDR3 has 16 amino acids. Germline V CDR1 and CDR2: SGDLS, YYNGEE. The CDR3 nucleotides are TGTGCCAGCAGCGTAGTGGCGGGAGAAGGGGCAGATACGCAGTATTTT. Its translation: CASSVVAGEGADTQYF.

The rearrangement links TRBV13 to TRBJ2-7; possible D gene TRBD2, 5 bases. CDR1 is PRHDT and CDR2 is FYEKMQ in the germline V gene (reference sequence). The V and J ends lost 2 bases and 2 bases respectively, with 13 bases between them. The CDR3 runs 15 residues. CDR3 amino acids: CASSLYSASPYEQYF. CDR3 sequence (DNA): TGTGCCAGCAGCTTATATAGCGCCAGCCCCTACGAGCAGTACTTC.

The V gene is TRBV29-1, the J gene TRBJ2-5; possibly TRBD1 for D (5 bases). This CDR3 has 13 amino acids. CDR1 SQVTM and CDR2 ANQGSEA come from the germline V gene. Trimming removed 4 bases from V and 5 bases from J, with 14 bases in between. CDR3 DNA sequence: TGCAGCGTTGTGGAACAGGCGAGGGAGACCCAGTACTTC. This sequence encodes CSVVEQARETQYF.

V is TRBV27 and J is TRBJ2-1; 10 bases are shared with TRBD2. From germline, CDR1 is MNHEY and CDR2 SMNVEV (reference sequence). This CDR3 region has 16 residues. V was clipped by 3 bases and J by 7 bases; unmatched bases: 9. The CDR3: CASSFQPGLAMNEQFF. CDR3 bases: TGTGCCAGCAGTTTCCAGCCGGGACTAGCGATGAATGAGCAGTTCTTC.

The chain combines TRBV4-1 with TRBJ2-2; 8 nucleotides line up with TRBD2. CDR1 and CDR2 (germline): MGHRA, YSYEKL. The CDR3 has 16 residues. Losses at the gene ends were 0 bases for V and 8 bases for J; bases not matched to a gene: 8. CDR3 DNA sequence: TGCGCCAGCAGCCAAGAAATAAGCGGGAGTTGGGGGGAGCTGTTTTTT. This translates into CASSQEISGSWGELFF.

The rearrangement joins TRBV5-4 to TRBJ2-7; D is possibly TRBD2 (5 bases). This CDR3 region has 15 residues. The V gene's germline CDR1 is SGHNT and CDR2 YYREEE (reference sequence). V lost 3 bases to trimming and J lost 2 bases, with 15 bases between them. The chain's CDR3 is CASSSGKKQTYEQYF. The CDR3 coding sequence is TGTGCCAGCAGCTCGGGGAAGAAGCAGACCTACGAGCAGTACTTC.

The gene calls are TRBV2 and TRBJ1-6, with D maybe TRBD1 (6 bases). Germline-derived CDR1 and CDR2 are SNHLY and FYNNEI. CDR3 length equals 14 residues. V dropped 2 bases and J dropped 8 bases, with 10 bases sitting between them. In nucleotides, the CDR3 is TGTGCCAGCAGTGAATACAGGGTAGATTCACCCCTCCACTTT. Its protein is CASSEYRVDSPLHF.

In DNA, the CDR3 is TGTGCCACCAGCCCGGGCATTCAAGAGACCCAGTACTTC. Amino acid sequence: CATSPGIQETQYF. The V and J genes are TRBV15 and TRBJ2-5; D unresolved. The CDR3 length is 13 residues. Germline V lookup: CDR1 LNHNV, CDR2 YYDKDF (reference sequence). The V gene lost 5 bases and the J gene lost 2 bases, with 9 bases spanning the gap.

J is TRBJ2-1 and V is TRBV6-1; possibly TRBD2 for D (6 bases). The CDR3 runs to 17 residues. Germline loops: CDR1 MNHNS, CDR2 SASEGT. Between the trimmed V and J ends, which lost 0 bases and 7 bases, there was a span of 19 bases. DNA for the CDR3: TGTGCCAGCAGTGAAGCGGGGATAGCACGGGGGTTTAATGAGCAGTTCTTC. Its translation is CASSEAGIARGFNEQFF.

This chain joins TRBV7-9 and TRBJ2-5; a possible D gene is TRBD2 (5 bases). CDR3 length: 12 residues. V lost 5 bases and J lost 5, with 9 bases in between. Germline CDR1 and CDR2: SEHNR and FQNEAQ (reference sequence). The CDR3 spells CASSPPGETQYF. The CDR3 DNA sequence: TGTGCCAGCAGCCCCCCGGGGGAGACCCAGTACTTC.

The CDR3 sequence: CASSDRENTEAFF. CDR3 nucleotide sequence: TGTGCCAGCAGTGACAGGGAAAACACTGAAGCTTTCTTT. The chain recombines TRBV6-1 with TRBJ1-1; TRBD1 is a possible D gene (5 bases). The CDR3 has 13 residues. Trimming cost V 3 bases and J 2 bases, with 7 bases left between them. Per germline, CDR1 MNHNS and CDR2 SASEGT.

The V gene is TRBV13, the J gene TRBJ2-1; no definite D call. Looked up from germline, CDR1 is PRHDT and CDR2 is FYEKMQ (reference sequence). This CDR3 is 13 amino acids long. Between the trimmed V and J ends, which lost 1 base and 4 bases, there was a span of 5 bases. CDR3 nucleotide sequence: TGTGCCAGCAGCTTAGCAGTTTACAATGAGCAGTTCTTC. This translates into CASSLAVYNEQFF.

The rearrangement uses TRBV9 and TRBJ1-2; no definite D call. The V gene lost 7 bases and the J gene lost 8 bases, with 12 bases spanning the gap. CDR1 and CDR2 from the germline V gene are SGDLS and YYNGEE. The CDR3 contains 11 residues. DNA of the CDR3: TGTGCCAGCGGCCCGGCGCGAGGCTACACCTTC. As protein: CASGPARGYTF.